The present TCR beta chain was sequenced within a study of blood T cells in healthy people across ages. A second PCR of roughly 6 to 12 cycles used a sample-barcoded 5' primer and a J-beta primer mix. TCRdb independently ran MiXCR on the 5' RACE reads; one entry per CDR3 protein. This sample has approximately 960,000 distinct CDR3 sequences; almost 30% occur once, and the top ten carry 10%. The V and J ends lost 1 base and 7 bases respectively, with 15 bases between them. Germline V gives CDR1 MGHRA, CDR2 YSYEKL. The CDR3 covers 15 residues. This same sample was also part of a study on T cells of mothers and their children.

Sequenced material: blood. The rearrangement joins TRBV4-1 to TRBJ2-3, with D possibly being TRBD1 (5 bases). The receptor comes from a woman aged 40 to 49 in good health. The CDR3 loop is CASSQGAGYGNTQYF. CDR3 bases: TGCGCCAGCAGCCAAGGAGCAGGGTATGGAAATACGCAGTATTTT.